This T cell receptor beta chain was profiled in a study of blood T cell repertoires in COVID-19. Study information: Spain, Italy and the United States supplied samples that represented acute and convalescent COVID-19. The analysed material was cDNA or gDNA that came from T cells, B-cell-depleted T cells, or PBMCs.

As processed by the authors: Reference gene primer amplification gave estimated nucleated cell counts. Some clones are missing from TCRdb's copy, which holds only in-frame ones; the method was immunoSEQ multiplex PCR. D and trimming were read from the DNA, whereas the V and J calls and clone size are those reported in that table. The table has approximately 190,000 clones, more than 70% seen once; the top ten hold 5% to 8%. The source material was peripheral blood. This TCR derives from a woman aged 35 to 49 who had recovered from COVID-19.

The CDR3 DNA follows: TGTGCCAGCAGCGTTAACTCCTACAATGAGCAGTTCTTC. Protein product: CASSVNSYNEQFF. The V call is TRBV5-4, the J call TRBJ2-1; no definite D call. V lost 4 bases and J 0 bases, leaving 5 bases between the germline ends. From germline, CDR1 is SGHNT and CDR2 YYREEE (reference sequence). This CDR3 has 13 residues.